The 28 T cell receptor beta chains below were found in one sample sequenced in a study of blood T cell repertoires in COVID-19. This table comes from immunoSEQ multiplex PCR, and its TCRdb copy is limited to in-frame clones, with some not included. The data show roughly 160,000 clones, roughly 81% seen once. What was sequenced was peripheral blood. These receptors were obtained from a woman between 45 and 65 years old with COVID-19, enrolled during active disease.

Only one count was recorded for this clone. The chain has TRBV6-6 and TRBJ2-1; a possible D gene is TRBD1 (5 bases). Trimming took off 6 bases at V and 7 bases at J, with 7 bases between the two ends. Germline V gene sequence: CDR1 MNHNY, CDR2 SVGAGI (reference sequence). The CDR3 is 11 residues long. The CDR3, as DNA: TGTGCCAGCAGAACAGGAAATGAGCAGTTCTTC. Amino acid sequence: CASRTGNEQFF.

The chain combines TRBV30 with TRBJ2-5; TRBD1 is a possible D gene (5 bases). The ends were cut back, 0 bases at V and 5 bases at J, with 10 bases in the middle. The CDR3 extends over 13 amino acids. CDR1 and CDR2 (germline): GTSNPN, SVGIG (reference sequence). The CDR3 is CAWSVGSGETQYF. CDR3 nucleotides: TGTGCCTGGAGTGTTGGCTCAGGGGAGACCCAGTACTTC.

This chain links TRBV4-3 with TRBJ1-6, with 7 bases aligning to TRBD1. V lost 0 bases, J lost 7 bases, and 3 bases stayed unmatched. The CDR3 consists of 15 residues. In germline, CDR1 is LGHNA, CDR2 YSLEER. This CDR3 reads CASSQDGTVNSPLHF. The CDR3 DNA reads TGCGCCAGCAGCCAAGATGGGACAGTAAATTCACCCCTCCACTTT.

This sequence joins TRBV12-1 and TRBJ2-5; the table's D call TRBD2 went unverified against the DNA. TRBV12-1 counts as a pseudogene. This CDR3 contains 17 residues. Here the CDR3 reads CASSFDSGGASWETQYF. Here the CDR3 DNA reads TGTGCCAGCAGCTTTGATAGCGGGGGGGCCTCATGGGAGACCCAGTACTTC.

The V and J genes are TRBV18 and TRBJ2-3, with 10 bases identical to TRBD2. CDR1 is KGHSH and CDR2 is LQKENI in the germline V gene. V was pared by 2 bases and J by 5 bases, with 7 bases of the junction left unmatched. The CDR3 is 16 amino acids. CDR3 sequence: CASSPWSGGAEDTQYF. CDR3 coding DNA: TGTGCCAGCTCACCATGGAGCGGGGGGGCCGAAGATACGCAGTATTTT. The variable domain in full, with the rest retrieved from reference TRBV18 and TRBJ2-3, is NAGVMQNPRHLVRRRGQEARLRCSPMKGHSHVYWYRQLPEEGLKFMVYLQKENIIDESGMPKERFSAEFPKEGPSILRIQQVVRGDSAAYFCASSPWSGGAEDTQYFGPGTRLTVL.

V gene TRBV6-5 combines with J gene TRBJ1-4; D gene uncertain. Per the germline V gene, CDR1 is MNHEY and CDR2 is SVGAGI. V dropped 2 bases and J dropped 2 bases, with 6 bases sitting between them. The CDR3 length is 14 residues. The CDR3 loop is CASSYPETNEKLFF. DNA for the CDR3: TGTGCCAGCAGTTACCCGGAGACTAATGAAAAACTGTTTTTT.

The chain links TRBV4-1 to TRBJ2-5; D perhaps matches TRBD1 (5 bases). CDR1 and CDR2 from the germline V gene are MGHRA and YSYEKL. The germline V and J ends were trimmed by 1 base and 4 bases, with 10 bases remaining between them. This CDR3 has 14 residues. The CDR3 region has the DNA TGCGCCAGCAGCCAAGTTCGGCAGGGAGAGACCCAGTACTTC. It yields the protein CASSQVRQGETQYF.

J is TRBJ2-1 and V is TRBV6-5; 7 bases line up with TRBD1. Germline-derived CDR1 and CDR2 are MNHEY and SVGAGI. V lost 0 bases and J lost 4; bases outside the gene matches: 3. The CDR3 runs 15 residues. The CDR3: CASSYSNRGYNEQFF. The DNA for the CDR3 is TGTGCCAGCAGTTACTCGAACAGGGGATACAATGAGCAGTTCTTC.

The J gene is TRBJ2-5, the V gene TRBV19, with D perhaps matching TRBD1 (6 bases). V lost 4 bases, J lost 0 bases, and 12 bases lay in between. The CDR3 has 15 residues. CDR1 and CDR2 from the germline V gene are LNHDA and SQIVND (reference sequence). The CDR3 DNA sequence: TGTGCCAGTAGTAGGACAGCCGTGGACCAAGAGACCCAGTACTTC. Translation gives CASSRTAVDQETQYF.

The count of this clone is one. The chain employs TRBV29-1 and TRBJ1-1; TRBD1 is a possible D gene (5 bases). Germline CDR1 reads SQVTM; CDR2 reads ANQGSEA. V was cut by 1 base and J by 11 bases, with 14 bases left in between. CDR3 length equals 12 residues. The CDR3 is CSVEADSFGAFF. The CDR3 DNA is TGCAGCGTTGAAGCCGACAGCTTCGGGGCTTTCTTT.

The chain recombines TRBV30 with TRBJ1-2; D gene ambiguous. CDR1 and CDR2 (germline): GTSNPN, SVGIG (reference sequence). V was clipped by 1 base and J by 7 bases, with 7 bases between them. The CDR3 contains 11 residues. Here the CDR3 DNA reads TGTGCCTGGAGTGCCACTTTTGGCTACACCTTC. This sequence encodes CAWSATFGYTF.

The CDR3 reads CASSDRSSEAFF. DNA for the CDR3: TGTGCCAGCAGCGACAGGTCCAGTGAAGCTTTCTTT. The chain employs TRBV6-5 and TRBJ1-1; TRBD1 is a possible D gene (6 bases). V shed 6 bases and J shed 7 bases, with 12 bases lying between them. The CDR3 is made up of 12 amino acids. The germline V gene encodes CDR1 MNHEY and CDR2 SVGAGI.

This chain links TRBV2 with TRBJ2-1; TRBD1 might be the D (5 bases). The CDR3 loop spans 14 amino acids. Germline V gives CDR1 SNHLY, CDR2 FYNNEI. The V end was cut by 4 bases, the J end by 1 base, with 8 bases between. CDR3 in amino acids: CASSVRGSYNEQFF. The DNA for the CDR3 is TGTGCCAGCAGTGTTAGGGGATCCTACAATGAGCAGTTCTTC. The full variable domain, completed using reference TRBV2 and TRBJ2-1, is EPEVTQTPSHQVTQMGQEVILRCVPISNHLYFYWYRQILGQKVEFLVSFYNNEISEKSEIFDDQFSVERPDGSNFTLKIRSTKLEDSAMYFCASSVRGSYNEQFFGPGTRLTVL.

The chain combines TRBV4-3 with TRBJ2-1; D is unresolved. V lost 1 base, J lost 6 bases, and 7 bases lay in between. The CDR3 has 13 residues. Germline V lookup: CDR1 LGHNA, CDR2 YSLEER. CDR3 nucleotides: TGCGCCAGCAGCCAAGGACTGATCAATGAGCAGTTCTTC. Translating it yields CASSQGLINEQFF.

This clone was counted a single time. V and J are TRBV11-3 and TRBJ2-4; 8 positions agree with TRBD1. Looked up from germline, CDR1 is SGHNT and CDR2 is YENEEA. V was clipped by 4 bases and J by 4 bases; unmatched bases: 6. The length of the CDR3 is 15 residues. The CDR3 reads CASSSGQGNKNIQYF. The CDR3 DNA sequence: TGTGCCAGCAGCTCCGGACAGGGTAATAAAAACATTCAGTACTTC.

CDR3 in DNA: TGTGCCAGCAGCCAAGAGGACTCCCGTGTTACGCAGTATTTT. Residues: CASSQEDSRVTQYF. The chain has TRBV4-2 and TRBJ2-3, with D possibly matching TRBD2 (5 bases). Germline-derived CDR1 and CDR2 are LGHNA and YNFKEQ. V was clipped by 0 bases and J by 8 bases, with 12 bases between them. CDR3 size: 14 residues.

The chain uses TRBV10-3 and TRBJ2-7, with D possibly being TRBD2 (5 bases). The CDR3 has 13 residues. The germline V and J ends were trimmed by 4 bases and 2 bases, with 9 bases remaining between them. Per germline, CDR1 ENHRY and CDR2 SYGVKD. The CDR3 spells CAISGRETYEQYF. As DNA, the CDR3 is TGTGCCATCAGTGGACGGGAAACCTACGAGCAGTACTTC.

This clone was seen just once. This same CDR3 is encoded by further DNA sequences in the sample. The rearrangement uses TRBV14 and TRBJ1-1; TRBD1 matches at 10 bases. The J segment lost 5 bases and the V segment lost 4 bases, leaving 4 bases of the junction unmatched. This CDR3 is 14 amino acids long. Germline CDR1 reads SGHDN; CDR2 reads FVKESK. The chain's CDR3 is CASSPRTGGTEAFF. The CDR3 DNA reads TGTGCCAGCAGCCCCCGGACAGGGGGAACTGAAGCTTTCTTT.

V gene TRBV18 combines with J gene TRBJ1-1; D not resolved. CDR3 size: 14 residues. The V and J ends lost 0 bases and 3 bases respectively, with 8 bases between them. Germline V CDR1 and CDR2: KGHSH, LQKENI. The CDR3 region is CASSPPRFDTEAFF. In DNA form, the CDR3 reads TGTGCCAGCTCACCACCTCGTTTCGACACTGAAGCTTTCTTT.

The chain uses TRBV4-3 and TRBJ2-1; D might be TRBD2 (6 bases). CDR1 and CDR2 (germline): LGHNA, YSLEER. Trimming removed 3 bases from V and 0 bases from J, with 12 bases in between. The CDR3 is 16 amino acids. The CDR3 region is CASSQGGILSYNEQFF. The CDR3 nucleotides read TGCGCCAGCAGCCAGGGCGGGATACTCTCCTACAATGAGCAGTTCTTC.

The chain uses TRBV24-1 and TRBJ2-3; 10 bases map to TRBD1. Germline V gene lookup returns CDR1 KGHDR and CDR2 SFDVKD. V was pared by 3 bases and J by 7 bases, with 6 bases of the junction left unmatched. This CDR3 comprises 15 residues. CDR3 protein: CATSDPGQGFYTQYF. The DNA for the CDR3 is TGTGCCACCAGTGATCCGGGACAGGGGTTTTATACGCAGTATTTT.

J is TRBJ2-2 and V is TRBV10-3, with TRBD2 matching 12 bases. With V trimmed by 6 bases and J by 5 bases, 10 bases remained unmatched. The V gene's germline CDR1 is ENHRY and CDR2 SYGVKD. The length of the CDR3 is 17 residues. The CDR3 here is CAIRLAGGPADTGELFF. The CDR3 DNA is TGTGCCATCAGGCTAGCGGGGGGGCCTGCGGATACCGGGGAGCTGTTTTTT.

This sequence joins TRBV19 and TRBJ2-5; D gene uncertain. Trimming cost V 7 bases and J 0 bases, with 12 bases left between them. CDR1 is LNHDA and CDR2 is SQIVND in the germline V gene (reference sequence). The CDR3 contains 14 residues. The CDR3 reads CASNPLKNQETQYF. The CDR3 DNA reads TGTGCCAGTAATCCCCTAAAGAACCAAGAGACCCAGTACTTC. Full variable domain (remainder filled in from reference TRBV19 and TRBJ2-5): DGGITQSPKYLFRKEGQNVTLSCEQNLNHDAMYWYRQDPGQGLRLIYYSQIVNDFQKGDIAEGYSVSREKKESFPLTVTSAQKNPTAFYLCASNPLKNQETQYFGPGTRLLVL.

The gene calls are TRBV28 and TRBJ2-1; the match to TRBD1 covers 7 bases. CDR1 and CDR2 from the germline V gene are MDHEN and SYDVKM. Trimming cost V 6 bases and J 4 bases; bases outside gene matches: 6. The CDR3 loop spans 14 amino acids. CDR3 amino acids: CASRRDSSYNEQFF. In DNA, the CDR3 is TGTGCCAGCAGACGGGACAGCTCATACAATGAGCAGTTCTTC.

J is TRBJ1-3 and V is TRBV12-3 or TRBV12-4, with TRBD1 identical over 7 bases. Trimming took 11 bases from V and 1 from J; bases not matched to a gene: 2. The CDR3 spans 12 residues. CDR3 protein: CAQGESGNTIYF. As DNA, the CDR3 is TGTGCCCAGGGGGAATCTGGAAACACCATATATTTT.

The V gene is TRBV19, the J gene TRBJ2-7, with TRBD2 matching 7 bases. Losses at the gene ends were 1 base for V and 6 bases for J; bases not matched to a gene: 3. The CDR3 is made up of 13 amino acids. Germline V gives CDR1 LNHDA, CDR2 SQIVND (reference sequence). The CDR3 DNA reads TGTGCCAGTAGTATAGGGGGAGGGTTCGAGCAGTACTTC. Translation: CASSIGGGFEQYF.

The J gene is TRBJ2-7, the V gene TRBV19, with D perhaps matching TRBD2 (6 bases). V was trimmed by 5 bases and J by 2 bases, leaving 13 bases between them. CDR3 length equals 14 residues. Germline assignment: CDR1 LNHDA and CDR2 SQIVND (reference sequence). CDR3 residues: CASSPGGSTYEQYF. DNA for the CDR3: TGTGCCAGTAGTCCCGGGGGATCGACCTACGAGCAGTACTTC.

This chain uses TRBV30 with TRBJ1-2; TRBD1 agrees at 7 bases. Trimming cost V 1 base and J 8 bases; bases outside gene matches: 10. The CDR3 is 14 residues long. The germline V gene has CDR1 GTSNPN and CDR2 SVGIG (reference sequence). DNA for the CDR3: TGTGCCTGGAGTGCTATTCAGGGGGTAGAAGGCTACACCTTC. It translates to CAWSAIQGVEGYTF.